The source of this T cell receptor (beta chain) is a study of T-cell reconstitution after alpha-beta-depleted transplantation in children. Study-level results: After one year, T-cell counts and TCRbeta diversity mostly came from new T cells. There were reportedly several hundred expanded graft clones from which alpha-beta T cells came about two months after transplant.

This clonotype was counted between two and nine times. Its matching antigen is unknown. It was with unique molecular identifiers that the TCRbeta library was prepared. TCRdb fed the PCR reads into MiXCR, producing one record per CDR3 protein. The sample shows 670,000 or so distinct CDR3 sequences, roughly 13% of them seen only once. This clonotype was obtained from a girl aged 2 to 9 with congenital amegakaryocytic thrombocytopenia, due to receive a stem cell transplant. The sequencing here drew on PBMCs, taken before TCRalphabeta/CD19-depleted stem cell transplant.

CDR3 nucleotide sequence: TGTGCCAGTAGTTCTTACAGGAGCGGAGCAGATACGCAGTATTTT. This gives the protein CASSSYRSGADTQYF. The rearrangement uses TRBV19 and TRBJ2-3; TRBD1 or TRBD2 may be the D gene (5 bases each). The germline CDR1 and CDR2 sequences are LNHDA and SQIVND (reference sequence). V lost 5 bases and J lost 4, with 16 bases in between. The length of the CDR3 is 15 residues.